This record covers a single T cell receptor beta chain. This sample stems from a study of shared clonotypes between healthy human individuals. Study-wide context: Every donor yielded three CD4 naive, three CD4 memory, two CD8 naive and one CD8 memory plate.

Repertoires were generated with immunoSEQ multiplex PCR, while TCRdb's copy carries only in-frame clones and drops some. The table lists millions of clones, just over 90% of them singletons. Looked up from germline, CDR1 is SGDLS and CDR2 is YYNGEE. The CDR3 totals 15 residues. V was clipped by 3 bases and J by 2 bases, with 13 bases between them. The TCR was taken from a man aged 18 to 29 in good health. Some clones in this sample may be carry-over from other donors' samples. What was sequenced was naive CD4+ T cells from PBMCs. Subset specified: CD45RA+ positively selected. V and J are TRBV9 and TRBJ2-3; tentative D call: TRBD2 (6 bases). CDR3 protein: CASSALAILTDTQYF. The DNA for the CDR3 is TGTGCCAGCAGCGCCCTAGCGATACTCACAGATACGCAGTATTTT.